This TCR beta chain was sequenced in a study of cytomegalovirus exposure and HLA in healthy donors. J lost 4 bases, V lost 0 bases, and 14 bases had no gene match. Germline V lookup: CDR1 LGHNA, CDR2 YSLEER. This CDR3 has 19 amino acids. 13 Jbeta primers and 60 Vbeta primers were used for the PCR. Sequencing used immunoSEQ multiplex PCR; TCRdb keeps in-frame clones, though not all of them. The sample has more than 80,000 clones; 65% to 85% are singletons. Sequencing was performed on PBMCs. The receptor comes from a male donor in good health and CMV-seropositive. This chain uses TRBV4-3 with TRBJ2-3; 9 nucleotides match TRBD2. The CDR3 here is CASSQDVTGVAGVSDTQYF. For the CDR3, the DNA is TGCGCCAGCAGCCAAGATGTAACTGGGGTAGCGGGGGTTTCAGATACGCAGTATTTT.